This entry concerns a single T cell receptor beta chain. Its antigen is undetermined. A read error likely explains this, since a far larger clone differs by one base. Caucasian adults residing in Nashville, Tennessee made up all the donors. Method: immunoSEQ multiplex PCR; TCRdb's copy keeps in-frame clones and lacks some. The table lists some 530,000 clones, approximately 84% of them singletons. The data were taken from a study of shared clonotypes between healthy human individuals. General observations from the study: Tissue TCR repertoires likely differ from these blood-only repertoires.

The V end was cut by 6 bases, the J end by 1 base, with 22 bases between. The CDR3 spans 18 residues. Germline lookup yields CDR1 SEHNR and CDR2 FQNEAQ (reference sequence). The rearrangement links TRBV7-9 to TRBJ1-5; TRBD1 might be the D (6 bases). The receptor was derived from a woman in her thirties or forties in good health. Some clones in this sample may be carry-over from other donors' samples. The sequenced sample consisted of PBMCs. The CDR3 DNA reads TGTGCCAGCAGATTGGTAGGAGGGGGACTTACGAGCAATCAGCCCCAGCATTTT. As protein: CASRLVGGGLTSNQPQHF.